These T cell receptor beta chains were read from a single sample in a study of immune evolution from preneoplasia to lung adenocarcinoma. The table came from immunoSEQ multiplex PCR; TCRdb's copy has only in-frame clones and leaves some out. Of under 10,000 clones in the sample, roughly 82% are singletons; the top ten hold around 2.8%. Specimen: FFPE minimally invasive lung adenocarcinoma tissue. The source is a person aged 65-85 years with lung adenocarcinoma. CDR3s include the opening cysteine and the closing phenylalanine or tryptophan. The D gene is left open where the match is weak. Only some rows state a clone size, as once, few, many or a class for expanded clones.

TRBV28	TRBJ1-2	.	TRBD1	CASTLLKGQAHYGYTF	TGTGCCAGCACCCTGCTGAAAGGACAGGCCCACTATGGCTACACCTTC
TRBV30	TRBJ2-6	.	.	CAWVIKGGTGANVLTF	TGTGCCTGGGTTATCAAAGGGGGTACTGGGGCCAACGTCCTGACTTTC
TRBV30	TRBJ1-1	.	.	CAWSGWGSPAGTEAFF	TGTGCCTGGAGTGGGTGGGGCAGTCCAGCGGGGACTGAAGCTTTCTTT
TRBV14	TRBJ1-1	few	.	CASSQLRVNTEAFF	TGTGCCAGCAGCCAACTGAGGGTGAACACTGAAGCTTTCTTT
TRBV6-5	TRBJ1-2	.	.	CASNPRTGGYTF	TGTGCCAGCAATCCCCGCACGGGTGGCTACACCTTC
TRBV2	TRBJ1-2	few	.	CASSEGGGYYGYTF	TGTGCCAGCAGTGAGGGCGGGGGCTACTATGGCTACACCTTC
TRBV4-2	TRBJ2-7	.	.	CASSQGDKKAYEQYF	TGTGCCAGCAGCCAAGGTGACAAGAAAGCCTACGAGCAGTACTTC
TRBV6-5	TRBJ2-3	once	.	CASSLRRTDTQYF	TGTGCCAGCAGCCTAAGGAGGACAGATACGCAGTATTTT
TRBV6-1	TRBJ2-7	few	TRBD1	CASSEIPDRPNYEQYF	TGTGCCAGCAGTGAAATCCCGGACAGGCCGAACTACGAGCAGTACTTC
TRBV7-9	TRBJ2-3	.	TRBD2	CASRRRGDTDTQYF	TGTGCCAGCAGGCGGCGGGGGGACACAGATACGCAGTATTTT
TRBV6-5	TRBJ1-2	.	.	CASSYSAGNYGYTF	TGTGCCAGCAGTTACTCGGCCGGTAACTATGGCTACACCTTC
TRBV2	TRBJ2-7	.	TRBD1	CASSRSGQVYEQYF	TGTGCCAGCAGTCGATCGGGACAGGTCTACGAGCAGTACTTC
TRBV5-1	TRBJ1-2	.	TRBD1	CASTATTGFDYGYTF	TGCGCCAGCACCGCCACGACAGGGTTCGACTATGGCTACACCTTC
TRBV7-9	TRBJ2-2	few	.	CASSPGAGLGELFF	TGTGCCAGCAGTCCCGGTGCCGGGTTGGGGGAGCTGTTTTTT
TRBV7-8	TRBJ1-5	few	TRBD1	CASSLRQGQPQHF	TGTGCCAGCAGCCTAAGACAGGGTCAGCCCCAGCATTTT
TRBV11-2	TRBJ1-3	once	.	CASSSTGYTIYF	TGTGCCAGCAGTAGTACCGGATACACCATATATTTT
TRBV7-3	TRBJ1-3	.	.	CASSPGMGTIYF	TGTGCCAGCAGCCCAGGGATGGGAACCATATATTTT
TRBV5-4	TRBJ2-7	.	TRBD1	CASSLVGQEYEQYF	TGTGCCAGCAGCTTAGTGGGACAGGAGTACGAGCAGTACTTC
TRBV19	TRBJ1-1	few	TRBD1	CASSIWRTGGSSTEAFF	TGTGCCAGTAGTATTTGGAGGACAGGGGGCTCGAGCACTGAAGCTTTCTTT
TRBV7-2	TRBJ2-7	.	TRBD2	CASSLLAGVGSYEQYF	TGTGCCAGCAGCTTACTAGCGGGAGTTGGTTCCTACGAGCAGTACTTC
TRBV11-3	TRBJ2-2	.	.	CASSPDWNTGELFF	TGTGCCAGCAGCCCCGACTGGAACACCGGGGAGCTGTTTTTT
TRBV28	TRBJ2-5	.	.	CASSYPRVDWGETQYF	TGTGCCAGCAGTTACCCCCGGGTGGACTGGGGGGAGACCCAGTACTTC
TRBV18	TRBJ2-7	few	TRBD1	CASSLRGEQYF	TGTGCCAGCTCACTCAGGGGGGAGCAGTACTTC
TRBV5-1	TRBJ2-7	.	.	CASSLGPGGSYEQYF	TGCGCCAGCAGCTTGGGGCCTGGGGGCTCCTACGAGCAGTACTTC
TRBV18	TRBJ1-4	.	.	CASSVGAAEKLFF	TGTGCCAGCTCAGTAGGGGCTGCTGAAAAACTGTTTTTT
TRBV6-5	TRBJ2-3	.	.	CASRQQSIDTQYF	TGTGCCAGCAGACAACAATCCATAGATACGCAGTATTTT
TRBV5-1	TRBJ2-3	.	TRBD1	CASRAQTGIFADTQYF	TGCGCCAGCAGAGCACAGACAGGGATATTTGCAGATACGCAGTATTTT
TRBV7-8	TRBJ1-1	.	.	CASSLAGEVTEAFF	TGTGCCAGCAGCTTAGCAGGGGAAGTCACTGAAGCTTTCTTT
TRBV27	TRBJ2-7	.	.	CASSLSVDSSYEQYF	TGTGCCAGCAGTTTATCGGTCGATAGCTCCTACGAGCAGTACTTC
TRBV21-1	TRBJ2-2	.	.	CASSKVWDRAPGELFF	TGTGCCAGCAGCAAAGTCTGGGACAGGGCCCCCGGGGAGCTGTTTTTT
TRBV4-1	TRBJ1-5	once	TRBD1	CASSQGTGTVGNQPQHF	TGCGCCAGCAGCCAAGGGACCGGGACAGTTGGCAATCAGCCCCAGCATTTT
TRBV6-5	TRBJ2-5	.	.	CASRTTQETQYF	TGTGCCAGCCGGACTACCCAAGAGACCCAGTACTTC
TRBV19	TRBJ1-5	.	TRBD1	CASSFRPGQGGEQPQHF	TGTGCCAGTAGTTTTCGCCCGGGACAGGGAGGCGAACAGCCCCAGCATTTT
TRBV12-5	TRBJ2-1	.	TRBD1	CASGLTGGAEQFF	TGTGCTAGTGGTTTGACAGGGGGCGCCGAGCAGTTCTTC
TRBV5-1	TRBJ2-2	.	.	CASSLGQGHTGELFF	TGCGCCAGCAGCTTGGGTCAGGGACACACCGGGGAGCTGTTTTTT
TRBV27	TRBJ2-3	.	.	CASSPGDITDTQYF	TGTGCCAGCAGCCCAGGGGACATCACAGATACGCAGTATTTT
TRBV5-1	TRBJ2-6	.	.	CASSLAEISGANVLTF	TGCGCCAGCAGCTTGGCCGAGATCTCTGGGGCCAACGTCCTGACTTTC
TRBV7-8	TRBJ1-4	.	.	CASSFGGGGEKLFF	TGTGCCAGCAGCTTTGGTGGGGGTGGGGAAAAACTGTTTTTT
TRBV7-2	TRBJ2-5	.	.	CASSLFGETQYF	TGTGCCAGCAGCTTGTTTGGAGAGACCCAGTACTTC
TRBV4-1	TRBJ2-1	.	TRBD2	CASSRGGTSGRVGEQFF	TGCGCCAGCAGCCGGGGGGGGACTAGCGGGAGGGTCGGTGAGCAGTTCTTC
TRBV19	TRBJ2-1	.	TRBD1	CASSVGTGDYNEQFF	TGTGCCAGTAGTGTTGGGACAGGGGATTACAATGAGCAGTTCTTC
TRBV5-1	TRBJ1-2	.	TRBD1	CASSSPRIGQGQGGYTF	TGCGCCAGCAGCTCTCCTCGGATCGGACAGGGGCAAGGCGGCTACACCTTC
TRBV28	TRBJ1-6	.	.	CASSRTTGSSPLHF	TGTGCCAGCAGCCGAACCACAGGGTCTTCACCCCTCCACTTT
TRBV19	TRBJ1-1	.	.	CASSIVADTEAFF	TGTGCCAGTAGTATTGTGGCAGACACTGAAGCTTTCTTT
TRBV28	TRBJ2-7	.	.	CASSLWNSPYEQYF	TGTGCCAGCAGTTTATGGAACAGCCCCTACGAGCAGTACTTC
TRBV30	TRBJ2-3	.	TRBD2	CAWSESSGPTDTQYF	TGTGCCTGGAGTGAATCTAGCGGCCCCACAGATACGCAGTATTTT
TRBV15	TRBJ2-2	.	TRBD2	CATSSLKAGDNTGELFF	TGTGCCACCAGCAGCCTGAAAGCGGGGGATAACACCGGGGAGCTGTTTTTT
TRBV28	TRBJ1-6	.	.	CASSTGPTYNSPLHF	TGTGCCAGCAGTACAGGGCCTACCTATAATTCACCCCTCCACTTT
TRBV7-9	TRBJ1-5	.	.	CASSLGPDQPQHF	TGTGCCAGCAGCTTAGGTCCAGATCAGCCCCAGCATTTT
TRBV28	TRBJ1-6	.	.	CASRPGPYNSPLHF	TGTGCCAGCAGACCGGGGCCATATAATTCACCCCTCCACTTT
TRBV6-5	TRBJ2-1	.	.	CASSYHRVQNEQFF	TGTGCCAGCAGTTACCATAGGGTCCAGAATGAGCAGTTCTTC
TRBV5-1	TRBJ1-1	.	.	CASSWTGTGTEAFF	TGCGCCAGCAGCTGGACCGGGACTGGGACTGAAGCTTTCTTT
TRBV27	TRBJ2-1	once	TRBD2	CASFPGGGNSHEQFF	TGTGCCAGCTTCCCCGGGGGAGGGAACTCACATGAGCAGTTCTTC
TRBV28	TRBJ1-5	.	.	CASSLMGTSNQPQHF	TGTGCCAGCAGTTTAATGGGGACAAGCAATCAGCCCCAGCATTTT
TRBV2	TRBJ2-3	once	.	CASSEGLGGTDTQYF	TGTGCCAGCAGTGAAGGACTCGGGGGCACAGATACGCAGTATTTT
TRBV7-2	TRBJ2-3	.	.	CASSLDGASASTDTQYF	TGTGCCAGCAGCTTAGACGGGGCTAGCGCTAGCACAGATACGCAGTATTTT
TRBV5-4	TRBJ1-2	.	.	CASSLRSAVNYGYTF	TGTGCCAGCAGCTTGCGGTCGGCGGTGAACTATGGCTACACCTTC